This T cell receptor (beta chain) was found in a study of blood T cell repertoires in COVID-19. The overall study: The cDNA or gDNA used as material had been derived from T cells, B-cell-depleted T cells, or PBMCs.

CDR3 size: 14 residues. The germline gives CDR1 MNHEY, CDR2 SMNVEV (reference sequence). V lost 6 bases and J 4 bases, leaving 12 bases between the germline ends. The authors' processing: Estimates of nucleated cell counts were drawn from the amplification of reference gene primers. Libraries were prepared by immunoSEQ multiplex PCR; TCRdb keeps only in-frame clonotypes and omits some of them. V, J and clone size were drawn from that table, and D and trimming were deduced from the DNA. The data contain 85,000 to 95,000 clones, approximately 90% of them singletons. This clone has just a few counts. The sequencing sample was made of peripheral blood. The rearrangement uses TRBV27 and TRBJ2-2; no clear D gene. The receptor was derived from a man aged 55-75 years with acute or convalescent COVID-19. CDR3 nucleotide sequence: TGTGCCAGCAGCCCGGTGGCGGTCACCGGGGAGCTGTTTTTT. It yields the protein CASSPVAVTGELFF.